The 19 T cell receptor beta chains presented below share a single source sample, sequenced in a study of PD-L1 blockade in urothelial cancer. Repertoires were generated with immunoSEQ multiplex PCR, while TCRdb's copy carries only in-frame clones and drops some. The sample yields about 84,000 clones, 82% seen once. Sequencing was performed on PBMCs, taken around atezolizumab (anti-PD-L1) treatment. Source of these receptors: a man between 65 and 79 years old with urothelial cancer.

The V gene is TRBV5-8, the J gene TRBJ1-1, with 8 bases that match TRBD1. Per the germline V gene, CDR1 is SGHTS and CDR2 is YDEGEE. Trimming at V came to 0 bases and at J to 8 bases, leaving 3 bases not matched to a gene. The CDR3 has 13 amino acids. In DNA, the CDR3 is TGTGCCAGCAGCTTGGGGCAGGGGGCAGAAGCTTTCTTT. This sequence encodes CASSLGQGAEAFF. Using reference TRBV5-8 and TRBJ1-1 for the parts outside the CDR3, the full variable domain is EAGVTQSPTHLIKTRGQQATLRCSPISGHTSVYWYQQALGLGLQFLLWYDEGEERNRGNFPPRFSGRQFPNYSSELNVNALELEDSALYLCASSLGQGAEAFFGQGTRLTVV.

The chain joins TRBV2 to TRBJ2-1, with D maybe TRBD2 (6 bases). The CDR3 totals 14 residues. CDR1 and CDR2 (germline): SNHLY, FYNNEI. The V gene lost 8 bases and the J gene lost 0 bases, with 11 bases spanning the gap. The CDR3 DNA follows: TGTGCCAGCTCCGGCGGGGTCTCCTACAATGAGCAGTTCTTC. Residues: CASSGGVSYNEQFF.

V gene TRBV5-1 combines with J gene TRBJ2-2; 12 positions match TRBD2. The CDR3 sequence is 17 residues long. V shed 0 bases, J shed 3 bases, and the junction held 3 bases outside the gene matches. Germline loops: CDR1 SGHRS, CDR2 YFSETQ. CDR3 nucleotides: TGCGCCAGCAGCTTGGCTAGCGGGAGGGCCGACACCGGGGAGCTGTTTTTT. It specifies CASSLASGRADTGELFF.

The chain couples TRBV10-3 to TRBJ2-3, with a tentative D call TRBD2 (6 bases). The CDR3 sequence is 15 residues long. The germline V gene has CDR1 ENHRY and CDR2 SYGVKD. V was shortened by 0 bases and J by 0 bases, with 7 bases between the two germline ends. Written as DNA, the CDR3 is TGTGCCATCAGTGAGTCCGGAGGGAGCACAGATACGCAGTATTTT. Translating gives CAISESGGSTDTQYF.

The chain uses TRBV27 and TRBJ1-1, with 7 bases aligning to TRBD1. V trimming: 5 bases; J trimming: 5 bases; junction bases outside the gene matches: 8. Germline CDR1 MNHEY, CDR2 SMNVEV (reference sequence). This CDR3 contains 14 residues. This CDR3 is CASSPDRVGTEAFF. The CDR3 DNA follows: TGTGCCAGCAGTCCAGACAGGGTGGGAACTGAAGCTTTCTTT.

This chain joins TRBV7-6 and TRBJ2-6; 7 nucleotides line up with TRBD1. Germline CDR1 SGHVS, CDR2 FNYEAQ. Germline trimming cut 2 bases from V and 0 bases from J; bases unmatched to any gene: 7. The CDR3 runs 18 residues. CDR3 protein: CASSLLVGDSSGANVLTF. CDR3 bases: TGTGCCAGCAGCTTACTAGTCGGGGACAGCTCTGGGGCCAACGTCCTGACTTTC.

The gene calls are TRBV10-2 and TRBJ1-1; D gene uncertain. Trimming cost V 0 bases and J 6 bases, with 8 bases left between them. This CDR3 is built from 13 residues. In germline, CDR1 is WSHSY, CDR2 SAAADI. Here the CDR3 DNA reads TGCGCCAGCAGTGAGTCGTGGGGAGCTGAAGCTTTCTTT. It is translated as CASSESWGAEAFF.

The gene calls are TRBV5-1 and TRBJ1-2; D remains unclear. CDR1 SGHRS and CDR2 YFSETQ come from the germline V gene. The CDR3 has 12 amino acids. Trimming removed 4 bases at V and 2 bases at J, with 6 bases between. The CDR3 region is CASSLENYGYTF. CDR3 coding DNA: TGCGCCAGCAGCCTAGAGAACTATGGCTACACCTTC.

This clone is a singleton in its sample. The rearrangement uses TRBV20-1 and TRBJ1-4; no definite D call. The germline V gene has CDR1 DFQATT and CDR2 SNEGSKA (reference sequence). The CDR3 is 11 amino acids. V lost 6 bases to trimming and J lost 5 bases, with 7 bases between them. This chain's CDR3 is CSATENEKLFF. In nucleotides, the CDR3 is TGCAGTGCCACGGAGAATGAAAAACTGTTTTTT.

The chain links TRBV6-6 to TRBJ2-3; TRBD2 agrees at 10 bases. There are 16 residues in the CDR3. V lost 2 bases to trimming and J lost 2 bases; unmatched junction nucleotides: 4. The V gene's germline CDR1 is MNHNY and CDR2 SVGAGI (reference sequence). CDR3 region: CASSYGAGGPTDTQYF. As DNA, the CDR3 is TGTGCCAGCAGTTACGGAGCGGGAGGGCCCACAGATACGCAGTATTTT.

V is TRBV11-2 and J is TRBJ2-7; the match to TRBD2 covers 15 bases. Germline V gives CDR1 SGHAT, CDR2 FQNNGV. The CDR3 sequence is 14 residues long. V shed 4 bases, J shed 6 bases, and the junction held 1 base outside the gene matches. The CDR3 DNA is TGTGCCAGCAGCTGGACTAGCGGGGGGGGCGAGCAGTACTTC. Translation gives CASSWTSGGGEQYF.

The gene calls are TRBV14 and TRBJ1-4; no definite D call. This CDR3 region has 13 residues. Deletions cut 1 base from V and 7 bases from J, with 7 bases between. Germline CDR1 is SGHDN and CDR2 is FVKESK. The CDR3 DNA reads TGTGCCAGCAGCCAAGGCGGTGCTGAAAAACTGTTTTTT. Translation: CASSQGGAEKLFF.

The rearrangement joins TRBV9 to TRBJ2-5, with D tentatively TRBD1 (6 bases). CDR1 is SGDLS, CDR2 YYNGEE, per germline. The V end lost 0 bases, the J end lost 4 bases, and 16 bases lay between the germline ends. This CDR3 spans 16 amino acids. The CDR3 nucleotides are TGTGCCAGCAGCGTAGGGGGTCGGGGACATGGAGAGACCCAGTACTTC. It codes for CASSVGGRGHGETQYF.

CDR3 in DNA: TGTGCCAGCTCTCAGGGTGCTTTTGGAAACACCATATATTTT. Protein product: CASSQGAFGNTIYF. This chain links TRBV7-6 with TRBJ1-3; D may be TRBD1 (5 bases). Trimming shortened V by 8 bases and J by 3 bases, and 14 bases separated the two germline ends. The CDR3 contains 14 residues. Germline V gene lookup returns CDR1 SGHVS and CDR2 FNYEAQ.

This chain connects TRBV5-6 to TRBJ2-7; possibly TRBD2 for D (6 bases). The germline CDR1 and CDR2 sequences are SGHDT and YYEEEE. This CDR3 comprises 15 residues. With 2 bases removed from V and 0 bases from J, the gap between germline ends came to 12 bases. The CDR3 region has the DNA TGTGCCAGCAGCTTTGGTAGCGGTAGCTCCTACGAGCAGTACTTC. Translation: CASSFGSGSSYEQYF.

The V and J genes are TRBV29-1 and TRBJ1-1; the D is unclear. The CDR3 totals 13 residues. Trimming left V 5 bases short and J 1 base short, with 11 bases between. Germline V gives CDR1 SQVTM, CDR2 ANQGSEA. The DNA for the CDR3 is TGCAGCGTTAAGGGCGGGAAGAACACTGAAGCTTTCTTT. Translation: CSVKGGKNTEAFF.

The chain carries TRBV5-1 and TRBJ2-3, with 9 bases that match TRBD2. V lost 2 bases to trimming and J lost 5 bases; unmatched junction nucleotides: 6. CDR1 and CDR2 from the germline V gene are SGHRS and YFSETQ. This CDR3 has 15 amino acids. CDR3 region: CASSLRLADKDTQYF. The CDR3 nucleotides are TGCGCCAGCAGCTTACGACTAGCGGATAAAGATACGCAGTATTTT.

The chain employs TRBV4-2 and TRBJ2-5, with a tentative D call TRBD2 (5 bases). The CDR3 covers 14 residues. Germline CDR1 LGHNA, CDR2 YNFKEQ. The V end lost 2 bases, the J end lost 5 bases, and 12 bases lay between the germline ends. For the CDR3, the DNA is TGTGCCAGCAGCCAAACTAGAGGCGAGGAGACCCAGTACTTC. This encodes CASSQTRGEETQYF.

The chain carries TRBV6-1 and TRBJ2-1, with D uncertain. The germline V and J ends were trimmed by 10 bases and 7 bases, with 17 bases remaining between them. Germline lookup yields CDR1 MNHNS and CDR2 SASEGT. CDR3 length equals 13 residues. Here the CDR3 reads CATTGPVRNEQFF. CDR3 DNA: TGTGCCACCACTGGGCCGGTCAGGAATGAGCAGTTCTTC.